Shown below are 20 T cell receptor beta chains from a single sample sequenced in a study of blood T cell repertoires in COVID-19. Produced via immunoSEQ multiplex PCR; TCRdb's table is partial and in-frame only. The table includes roughly 130,000 clones, about 79% detected once. Sequences were obtained from PBMCs or T cells enriched from blood (not recorded which). These receptors came from a man aged 50 or older who had recovered from COVID-19.

The chain couples TRBV3-1 (or the pseudogene TRBV3-2) to TRBJ1-5, with D possibly being TRBD1 (6 bases). The CDR3 runs to 15 residues. Trimming pared 0 bases from V and 2 bases from J, leaving 8 bases between. The germline gives CDR1 LGHDT, CDR2 YNNKEL (reference sequence). CDR3 sequence (DNA): TGTGCCAGCAGCCAAGAAGCAGGGGGCAATCAGCCCCAGCATTTT. Its translation: CASSQEAGGNQPQHF.

This clone is a singleton in its sample. This chain joins TRBV6-5 and TRBJ2-7; 8 bases align to TRBD1. Germline values: CDR1 MNHEY, CDR2 SVGAGI. The CDR3 contains 13 residues. The junction had 6 bases not matched to a gene; V was cut back by 7 bases and J by 4 bases. CDR3 DNA sequence: TGTGCCAGCACCTCGGGACAGGAGTACGAGCAGTACTTC. Its translation is CASTSGQEYEQYF.

The genes are TRBV5-5 and TRBJ2-7; tentatively, D is TRBD1 (6 bases). CDR1 is SGHKS and CDR2 is YYEKEE in the germline V gene (reference sequence). This CDR3 comprises 14 residues. Trimming stripped 4 bases from V and 2 bases from J, with 13 bases between. CDR3: CASSQGQTPYEQYF. For the CDR3, the DNA is TGTGCCAGCAGCCAAGGACAGACACCCTACGAGCAGTACTTC.

The V and J genes are TRBV5-1 and TRBJ2-1; a possible D gene is TRBD2 (7 bases). Deletions cut 1 base from V and 5 bases from J, with 13 bases between. The length of the CDR3 is 15 residues. CDR1 is SGHRS, CDR2 YFSETQ, per germline. Written as DNA, the CDR3 is TGCGCCAGCAGCTTGCGGGGGGCGGGCGACAATGAGCAGTTCTTC. Residues: CASSLRGAGDNEQFF.

This clone was found a few times. The chain uses TRBV11-3 and TRBJ1-1; no clear D gene. CDR1 is SGHNT and CDR2 is YENEEA in the germline V gene. The CDR3 spans 13 residues. V lost 6 bases to trimming and J lost 1 base, with 9 bases between them. CDR3 nucleotide sequence: TGTGCCAGCAGTCAGGAGGGGAACACTGAAGCTTTCTTT. This sequence encodes CASSQEGNTEAFF.

The gene calls are TRBV28 and TRBJ1-5; 10 nucleotides line up with TRBD1. J gave up 0 bases and V 3 bases, and 8 bases lay outside the gene matches. Looked up from germline, CDR1 is MDHEN and CDR2 is SYDVKM. The CDR3 is made up of 18 amino acids. CDR3 residues: CASSFVPGQGYSNQPQHF. The CDR3 coding sequence is TGTGCCAGCAGTTTCGTCCCGGGACAGGGGTATAGCAATCAGCCCCAGCATTTT.

The rearrangement uses TRBV29-1 and TRBJ2-3; 14 bases fit TRBD2. The CDR3 runs 15 residues. Per the germline V gene, CDR1 is SQVTM and CDR2 is ANQGSEA. V trimming: 6 bases; J trimming: 5 bases; junction bases outside the gene matches: 7. The CDR3 nucleotides read TGCAGCGTCGCTAAGACTAGCGGGGGGGAAGATACGCAGTATTTT. It is translated as CSVAKTSGGEDTQYF.

Comments on this clone: Additional DNA sequences in this sample encode the identical CDR3. The rearrangement joins TRBV6-5 to TRBJ2-2; TRBD2 might be the D (6 bases). The CDR3 runs 15 residues. V was trimmed by 2 bases and J by 5 bases, leaving 12 bases between them. The V gene's germline CDR1 is MNHEY and CDR2 SVGAGI. The DNA for the CDR3 is TGTGCCAGCAGTTACGGGGGGAGAGGGACCGGGGAGCTGTTTTTT. It codes for CASSYGGRGTGELFF.

The V gene is TRBV5-4, the J gene TRBJ2-7; perhaps TRBD1 as D (5 bases). Per the germline V gene, CDR1 is SGHNT and CDR2 is YYREEE (reference sequence). V shed 2 bases and J shed 1 base, with 13 bases lying between them. The CDR3 has 15 residues. CDR3 coding DNA: TGTGCCAGCAGCTTTTTCGCGACAGAATCCTACGAGCAGTACTTC. Translated: CASSFFATESYEQYF. The full variable domain, its missing parts supplied by reference TRBV5-4 and TRBJ2-7, is ETGVTQSPTHLIKTRGQQVTLRCSSQSGHNTVSWYQQALGQGPQFIFQYYREEENGRGNFPPRFSGLQFPNYSSELNVNALELDDSALYLCASSFFATESYEQYFGPGTRLTVT.

The chain has TRBV11-3 and TRBJ2-5, with a possible D match to TRBD2 (5 bases). The V gene's germline CDR1 is SGHNT and CDR2 YENEEA. This CDR3 comprises 12 residues. The V end was cut by 2 bases, the J end by 5 bases, with 6 bases between. The CDR3, as DNA: TGTGCCAGCAGCTTAAGAGGGGAGACCCAGTACTTC. Amino acids: CASSLRGETQYF.

The V call is TRBV20-1, the J call TRBJ1-2; no reliable D call. Deletions cut 1 base from V and 8 bases from J, with 8 bases between. Looked up from germline, CDR1 is DFQATT and CDR2 is SNEGSKA (reference sequence). The CDR3 is 11 amino acids. The CDR3 DNA reads TGCAGTGCTAGAGTTCCGAGGGGCTACACCTTC. As protein: CSARVPRGYTF.

As DNA, the CDR3 is TGTGCCAGCAGCGCCCGACTAGCGGGGGACGAGACCCAGTACTTC. Translating it yields CASSARLAGDETQYF. V gene TRBV5-4 combines with J gene TRBJ2-5; TRBD2 agrees at 12 bases. CDR1 SGHNT and CDR2 YYREEE come from the germline V gene (reference sequence). The CDR3 length is 15 residues. J lost 5 bases, V lost 4 bases, and 6 bases had no gene match.

This chain links TRBV7-2 with TRBJ2-2; 8 bases fit TRBD2. The CDR3 length is 16 residues. After removal of 1 base from V and 5 bases from J, the junction contained 6 bases not matched to a gene. Germline V gene lookup returns CDR1 SGHTA and CDR2 FQGNSA. This CDR3 reads CASSLVAGLATGELFF. The CDR3 DNA reads TGTGCCAGCAGCTTAGTAGCGGGGCTAGCGACCGGGGAGCTGTTTTTT.

The V call is TRBV27, the J call TRBJ2-5, with 8 bases identical to TRBD2. Germline V gene data show CDR1 as MNHEY and CDR2 as SMNVEV (reference sequence). V trimming: 6 bases; J trimming: 1 base; junction bases outside the gene matches: 10. The CDR3 runs to 16 residues. The DNA of the CDR3 is TGTGCCAGCAGGCTACCGATAGCGGGGCCCCAAGAGACCCAGTACTTC. Its protein product is CASRLPIAGPQETQYF.

The chain joins TRBV24-1 to TRBJ2-3; the match to TRBD2 covers 7 bases. The CDR3 totals 16 residues. J lost 1 base, V lost 0 bases, and 3 bases had no gene match. The germline CDR1 and CDR2 sequences are KGHDR and SFDVKD. The CDR3 here is CATSDLGRDGTDTQYF. The CDR3 DNA reads TGTGCCACCAGTGATTTGGGGAGGGATGGCACAGATACGCAGTATTTT.

The V and J genes are TRBV7-2 and TRBJ2-2; 9 nucleotides agree with TRBD2. This CDR3 region has 14 residues. The V and J ends lost 2 bases and 8 bases, in that order; junction bases with no gene match: 3. Germline V lookup: CDR1 SGHTA, CDR2 FQGNSA. The CDR3 loop is CASSLRLADGELFF. The DNA of the CDR3 is TGTGCCAGCAGCTTACGACTAGCGGATGGGGAGCTGTTTTTT.

The rearrangement uses TRBV18 and TRBJ1-2; a weak D match, TRBD1 (5 bases). Germline V lookup: CDR1 KGHSH, CDR2 LQKENI. The CDR3 sequence is 13 residues long. V lost 2 bases to trimming and J lost 8 bases, with 12 bases between them. CDR3 region: CASSPTSGPGYTF. CDR3 in DNA: TGTGCCAGCTCACCAACCTCAGGGCCGGGCTACACCTTC.

The gene calls are TRBV6-1 and TRBJ1-5; D perhaps matches TRBD1 (5 bases). This CDR3 spans 16 amino acids. Germline CDR1 reads MNHNS; CDR2 reads SASEGT. Trimming pared 3 bases from V and 3 bases from J, leaving 15 bases between. In nucleotides, the CDR3 is TGTGCCAGCAGTGACGGGGCCTGGGAGGTCAATCAGCCCCAGCATTTT. This encodes CASSDGAWEVNQPQHF.

J is TRBJ1-6 and V is TRBV11-2, with 8 nucleotides matching TRBD1. This CDR3 has 16 residues. Germline V gene lookup returns CDR1 SGHAT and CDR2 FQNNGV. The V and J ends lost 2 bases and 7 bases, in that order; junction bases with no gene match: 7. The CDR3 bases are TGTGCCAGCAGCTTATTCGGGACAGGCAGGAATTCACCCCTCCACTTT. Protein: CASSLFGTGRNSPLHF. Supplemented by reference TRBV11-2 and TRBJ1-6, the full variable domain reads EAGVAQSPRYKIIEKRQSVAFWCNPISGHATLYWYQQILGQGPKLLIQFQNNGVVDDSQLPKDRFSAERLKGVDSTLKIQPAKLEDSAVYLCASSLFGTGRNSPLHFGNGTRLTVT.

The rearrangement joins TRBV7-3 to TRBJ2-7; 7 bases fit TRBD2. Germline trimming cut 5 bases from V and 1 base from J; bases unmatched to any gene: 5. The CDR3 covers 14 residues. The germline CDR1 and CDR2 sequences are SGHTA and FQGTGA. In nucleotides, the CDR3 is TGTGCCAGCAGCCCCAGCGGGGCATCCTACGAGCAGTACTTC. Protein product: CASSPSGASYEQYF.